One and the same sample provided the 18 T cell receptor beta chains below, sequenced in a study of T cells in Graves' hyperthyroidism and ophthalmopathy. Amplification targeted TCR beta CDR3 regions from RNA transcripts. Primed by the HTBI set, a first-round RT-PCR was run on the TCR CDR3. TCRdb reprocessed the multiplex PCR reads with MiXCR, giving one entry per CDR3 protein. The table lists a few hundred thousand distinct CDR3 sequences, 11% to 15% of them singletons, with approximately 5.7% in the top ten. The sample consisted of blood. These receptors originate from a woman aged 25 to 39 with Graves' hyperthyroidism that later progressed to Graves' ophthalmopathy.

V and J are TRBV10-3 and TRBJ1-1; D remains ambiguous. The germline gives CDR1 ENHRY, CDR2 SYGVKD. The V and J ends lost 7 bases and 0 bases respectively, with 12 bases between them. CDR3 size: 14 residues. This chain's CDR3 is CAITRESMNTEAFF. The CDR3 nucleotides are TGTGCCATCACCCGAGAGTCCATGAACACTGAAGCTTTCTTT.

This clonotype was observed a few times. One junction end does not reproduce the germline sequence, and a read error may be involved. The chain employs TRBV5-1 and TRBJ2-1; possibly TRBD1 for D (5 bases). This CDR3 is built from 16 residues. Germline V lookup: CDR1 SGHRS, CDR2 YFSETQ. The CDR3: CASSLGQGSSYSEQFF. The CDR3 nucleotides are TGCGCCAGCAGCTTGGGTCAGGGATCATCCTACAGTGAGCAGTTCTTC.

Comments on this clonotype: A much larger clone differs by one base, so this may be a read error. The CDR3 ends on some other residue instead of the conserved phenylalanine or tryptophan, so this is likely a read error. The V and J genes are TRBV6-1 and TRBJ1-1, with D tentatively TRBD1 (6 bases). CDR1 MNHNS and CDR2 SASEGT come from the germline V gene. This CDR3 is built from 13 residues. The V and J ends lost 7 bases and 1 base respectively, with 10 bases between them. The CDR3 DNA follows: TGTGCCAGCACCGAGGGGGAGAACACTGAAGCTTTCCTT. Translation gives CASTEGENTEAFL.

The rearrangement links TRBV6-1 to TRBJ2-5, with unresolved D. CDR3 size: 15 residues. Trimming took 6 bases from V and 3 from J, leaving 17 bases between them. Germline CDR1 is MNHNS and CDR2 is SASEGT. The CDR3: CASSSLGKYEETQYF. In DNA form, the CDR3 reads TGTGCCAGCAGCTCCCTAGGGAAGTACGAAGAGACCCAGTACTTC.

This clonotype has at least ten counts. This sequence joins TRBV12-3 or TRBV12-4 and TRBJ2-5; D might be TRBD2 (7 bases). V shed 7 bases and J shed 0 bases, with 18 bases lying between them. There are 16 residues in the CDR3. The CDR3 protein is CASTEGGIEYQETQYF. The CDR3 DNA is TGTGCCAGCACCGAGGGGGGGATAGAATACCAAGAGACCCAGTACTTC.

A few counts support this clonotype. This sequence joins TRBV20-1 and TRBJ2-2; D is unclear. The V end lost 0 bases, the J end lost 5 bases, and 13 bases lay between the germline ends. CDR1 is DFQATT, CDR2 SNEGSKA, per germline (reference sequence). CDR3 length: 15 amino acids. CDR3 sequence (DNA): TGCAGTGCTAGAGATCCCAAATTTGGTACCGGGGAGCTGTTTTTT. It is translated as CSARDPKFGTGELFF.

This clonotype was detected many times. This sequence joins TRBV2 and TRBJ1-5; D not certain. The CDR3 contains 14 residues. CDR1 is SNHLY and CDR2 is FYNNEI in the germline V gene. V shed 3 bases and J shed 0 bases, with 6 bases lying between them. CDR3 in amino acids: CASSDRYSNQPQHF. CDR3 bases: TGTGCCAGCAGTGACAGGTATAGCAATCAGCCCCAGCATTTT.

This clonotype was seen many times. V and J are TRBV7-9 and TRBJ2-1; TRBD2 matches at 10 bases. Germline V gene data show CDR1 as SEHNR and CDR2 as FQNEAQ (reference sequence). CDR3 length equals 16 residues. Trimming cost V 4 bases and J 10 bases; bases outside gene matches: 13. CDR3 region: CASSSNLGTSVNEQFF. The CDR3 coding sequence is TGTGCCAGCAGCTCGAACCTGGGGACTAGCGTCAACGAGCAGTTCTTC.

This chain links TRBV19 with TRBJ2-1; 8 positions match TRBD2. Looked up from germline, CDR1 is LNHDA and CDR2 is SQIVND (reference sequence). CDR3 length equals 16 residues. The J segment lost 10 bases and the V segment lost 3 bases, leaving 14 bases of the junction unmatched. In DNA, the CDR3 is TGTGCCAGTAGTATCTCACCTTGGAGCGGGAGTCAAGAGCAGTTCTTC. Protein product: CASSISPWSGSQEQFF.

In its sample, this clonotype was seen many times. The rearrangement links TRBV9 to TRBJ2-7; perhaps D is TRBD1 or TRBD2 (5 bases each). V lost 3 bases to trimming and J lost 0 bases, with 10 bases between them. The CDR3 spans 14 residues. The germline V gene has CDR1 SGDLS and CDR2 YYNGEE. The CDR3 reads CASSAGTVSYEQYF. The CDR3 DNA reads as TGTGCCAGCAGCGCGGGGACGGTCTCCTACGAGCAGTACTTC.

This clonotype was detected ten times or more. This sequence joins TRBV7-9 and TRBJ1-1; unclear D gene. This CDR3 region has 13 residues. Looked up from germline, CDR1 is SEHNR and CDR2 is FQNEAQ (reference sequence). Trimming left V 3 bases short and J 2 bases short, with 7 bases between. The CDR3 DNA sequence: TGTGCCAGCAGCTTCGACGGTAACACTGAAGCTTTCTTT. Amino acids: CASSFDGNTEAFF.

This clonotype came up many times. V is TRBV7-8 and J is TRBJ2-2, with 10 bases fitting TRBD2. V gave up 5 bases and J gave up 4 bases; unmatched junction bases: 7. This CDR3 region has 16 residues. Germline V CDR1 and CDR2: SGHVS, FQNEAQ. CDR3 in amino acids: CASSRLAGGLTGELFF. As DNA, the CDR3 is TGTGCCAGCAGCCGTTTAGCGGGAGGTCTCACCGGGGAGCTGTTTTTT. Drawing the rest from reference TRBV7-8 and TRBJ2-2, the complete variable domain is GAGVSQSPRYKVAKRGQDVALRCDPISGHVSLFWYQQALGQGPEFLTYFQNEAQLDKSGLPSDRFFAERPEGSVSTLKIQRTQQEDSAVYLCASSRLAGGLTGELFFGEGSRLTVL.

Regarding this clonotype: The CDR3 carries no conserved terminal phenylalanine or tryptophan, so it likely arises from a read error. V usage is TRBV6-5 and J usage is TRBJ1-2, with unresolved D. V lost 2 bases and J lost 7, with 11 bases in between. CDR1 and CDR2 from the germline V gene are MNHEY and SVGAGI. This CDR3 contains 13 residues. CDR3 in amino acids: CASSYNAQGGYTL. In nucleotides, the CDR3 is TGTGCCAGCAGTTACAACGCTCAAGGTGGCTACACCCTC.

In its sample, this clonotype was seen many times. The chain uses TRBV19 and TRBJ1-6; no reliable D call. Germline assignment: CDR1 LNHDA and CDR2 SQIVND (reference sequence). The CDR3 sequence is 13 residues long. The V gene lost 3 bases and the J gene lost 7 bases, with 7 bases spanning the gap. In DNA form, the CDR3 reads TGTGCCAGTAGTATGGCCAGAAATTCACCCCTCCACTTT. This translates into CASSMARNSPLHF.

The chain recombines TRBV28 with TRBJ2-2, with D perhaps assigned TRBD1 or TRBD2 (6 bases each). Germline values: CDR1 MDHEN, CDR2 SYDVKM. Trimming took 8 bases from V and 7 from J, leaving 17 bases between them. This CDR3 contains 14 residues. For the CDR3, the DNA is TGTGCCAGCTTAGGGGGGCCCCGGGTCGGGGAGCTGTTTTTT. Encoded protein: CASLGGPRVGELFF. Full variable domain (outside the CDR3, taken from reference TRBV28 and TRBJ2-2): DVKVTQSSRYLVKRTGEKVFLECVQDMDHENMFWYRQDPGLGLRLIYFSYDVKMKEKGDIPEGYSVSREKKERFSLILESASTNQTSMYLCASLGGPRVGELFFGEGSRLTVL.

A single count supports this clonotype. One base away lies a much larger clone, so this may be a sequencing read error. This CDR3 fails to terminate in the conserved phenylalanine or tryptophan, so it likely reflects a read error. The chain links TRBV7-2 to TRBJ1-2; 11 positions agree with TRBD1. The CDR3 length is 16 residues. V lost 4 bases, J lost 4 bases, and 8 bases stayed unmatched. Germline loops: CDR1 SGHTA, CDR2 FQGNSA. CDR3 sequence reads: CASSYEPGQGGYGYTV. As DNA, the CDR3 is TGTGCCAGCAGCTACGAACCGGGACAGGGGGGCTATGGCTACACCGTC.

The table lists this clonotype with a few counts. The V and J genes are TRBV27 and TRBJ2-1; D gene ambiguous. CDR1 is MNHEY, CDR2 SMNVEV, per germline (reference sequence). Trimming removed 8 bases at V and 8 bases at J, with 13 bases between. The CDR3 totals 12 residues. In DNA form, the CDR3 reads TGTGCCAGCGGATCGCAGGAGTATGAGCAGTTCTTC. Translation: CASGSQEYEQFF.

In this sample, this clonotype turned up many times. This chain connects TRBV6-1 to TRBJ2-7, with 8 bases lining up with TRBD1. The ends lost 2 bases at V and 3 bases at J; junction bases unmatched: 3. The CDR3 is 14 residues long. Germline CDR1 reads MNHNS; CDR2 reads SASEGT. CDR3 nucleotide sequence: TGTGCCAGCAGTGAAACAGGGGGAAACTACGAGCAGTACTTC. This translates into CASSETGGNYEQYF.